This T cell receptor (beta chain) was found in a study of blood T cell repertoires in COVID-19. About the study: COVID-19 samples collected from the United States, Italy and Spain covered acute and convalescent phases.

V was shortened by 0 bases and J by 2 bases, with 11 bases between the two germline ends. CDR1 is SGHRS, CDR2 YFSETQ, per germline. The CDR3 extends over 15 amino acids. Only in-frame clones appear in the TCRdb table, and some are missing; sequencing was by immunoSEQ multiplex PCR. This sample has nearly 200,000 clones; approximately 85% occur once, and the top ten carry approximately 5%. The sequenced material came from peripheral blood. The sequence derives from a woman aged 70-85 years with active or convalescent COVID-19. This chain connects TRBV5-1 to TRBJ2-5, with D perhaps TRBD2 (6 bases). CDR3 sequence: CASSLASGPQETQYF. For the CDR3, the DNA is TGCGCCAGCAGCTTGGCGAGCGGGCCTCAAGAGACCCAGTACTTC.